A single sample gave rise to the 9 T cell receptor beta chains below, sequenced in a study of CD8+CD57+ T cells in acquired aplastic anemia (dated 2018 in TCRdb). TCRdb shows the sequencer as Illumina HiSeq 2000. Profiling of TCR beta VDJ combinations and CDR3 sequences used genomic DNA as the template. The raw public reads went through TCRdb reprocessing: fastp at Q25, MiXCR clone calling, in-frame beta chains kept. All rows with the same CDR3 protein become a single entry with the most common DNA and genes. The sample profile shows roughly 61,000 distinct CDR3 sequences; approximately 50% of them were found once. 15% to 20% of the sample is in the top ten clones. Expansion of CD8+CD57+ cells had been shown by flow cytometry in the patients chosen for sequencing. Sequencing was performed on sorted CD4+, CD8+, or CD8+CD57+ T cells (not recorded which) from PBMCs. The source of these receptors is a human donor with aplastic anemia.

This clonotype has ten or more counts. This sequence joins TRBV4-1 and TRBJ1-4; the D gene is possibly TRBD1 (6 bases). The V and J ends lost 0 bases and 8 bases respectively, with 13 bases between them. Germline loops: CDR1 MGHRA, CDR2 YSYEKL. The CDR3 has 15 amino acids. The CDR3, as DNA: TGCGCCAGCAGCCAAGATCGAGGGGGGGGAGAAAAACTGTTTTTT. It specifies CASSQDRGGGEKLFF.

Comment on this clonotype: This likely comes from a read error, as the CDR3 has no conserved phenylalanine or tryptophan at its end. CDR3 bases: TGTGCTAGCAGCTTAGGGTCTGTCTACGAGCAGTACCTC. Protein: CASSLGSVYEQYL. This chain connects TRBV7-7 to TRBJ2-7; D remains ambiguous. There are 13 residues in the CDR3. Germline loops: CDR1 SSHAT, CDR2 FNYEAQ (reference sequence).

V usage is TRBV11-3 and J usage is TRBJ1-2; possible D gene TRBD1, 5 bases. V gave up 6 bases and J gave up 4 bases, with 12 bases separating them. Germline CDR1 reads SGHNT; CDR2 reads YENEEA. The CDR3 totals 13 residues. In DNA form, the CDR3 reads TGTGCCAGCAGTTCCGGGACCCGCTATGGCTACACCTTC. This gives the protein CASSSGTRYGYTF.

This clonotype was seen ten or more times. This sequence joins TRBV9 and TRBJ2-1; 12 bases are shared with TRBD2. The CDR3 consists of 16 residues. The junction had 2 bases not matched to a gene; V was cut back by 0 bases and J by 4 bases. Germline CDR1 and CDR2: SGDLS and YYNGEE. CDR3 residues: CASSVASGGGYNEQFF. CDR3 nucleotides: TGTGCCAGCAGCGTAGCTAGCGGGGGGGGTTACAATGAGCAGTTCTTC.

The chain has TRBV6-1 and TRBJ2-1; no firm D call. V was shortened by 6 bases and J by 5 bases, with 11 bases between the two germline ends. CDR3 size: 13 residues. Germline CDR1 is MNHNS and CDR2 is SASEGT. The CDR3 spells CASSEPPNNEQFF. The CDR3 region has the DNA TGTGCCAGCAGCGAACCCCCTAACAATGAGCAGTTCTTC.

The chain carries TRBV10-2 and TRBJ2-7, with D possibly being TRBD2 (5 bases). In germline, CDR1 is WSHSY, CDR2 SAAADI. This CDR3 comprises 11 residues. Trimming took 7 bases from V and 7 from J, leaving 11 bases between them. CDR3 nucleotide sequence: TGCGCCAGCACTGCGGGTGTGGAGCAGTACTTC. This sequence encodes CASTAGVEQYF.

Comments on this clonotype: One junction end does not reproduce the germline sequence, and a read error may be involved. This chain links TRBV7-2 with TRBJ1-2; no clear D. This CDR3 region has 12 residues. CDR1 and CDR2 from the germline V gene are SGHTA and FQGNSA. Here the CDR3 DNA reads TGTGCCAGCAGCTTAGGGGAAATAGTCCAATCCTTC. This gives the protein CASSLGEIVQSF.

The gene calls are TRBV2 and TRBJ2-5, with TRBD1 matching 7 bases. Germline CDR1 SNHLY, CDR2 FYNNEI. The V gene end was trimmed by 8 bases and the J gene end by 1 base; junction bases not matched to a gene: 10. The CDR3 contains 15 residues. CDR3 residues: CASSAGTEVQETQYF. The CDR3 coding sequence is TGTGCCAGCTCAGCCGGGACAGAGGTCCAAGAGACCCAGTACTTC.

This sequence joins TRBV11-3 and TRBJ2-7; no definite D call. This CDR3 comprises 13 residues. The germline gives CDR1 SGHNT, CDR2 YENEEA. V was shortened by 1 base and J by 5 bases, with 9 bases between the two germline ends. The CDR3 nucleotides read TGTGCCAGCAGCTTAGGTTCTGGCGACGAGCAGTACTTC. Translated: CASSLGSGDEQYF. Drawing the rest from reference TRBV11-3 and TRBJ2-7, the complete variable domain is EAGVVQSPRYKIIEKKQPVAFWCNPISGHNTLYWYLQNLGQGPELLIRYENEEAVDDSQLPKDRFSAERLKGVDSTLKIQPAELGDSAVYLCASSLGSGDEQYFGPGTRLTVT.